These 4 T cell receptor beta chains were all obtained from the same sample, sequenced in a study of T-cell reconstitution after alpha-beta-depleted transplantation in children. As it was prepared, the TCRbeta library received unique molecular identifiers. A single record per CDR3 protein comes from TCRdb applying MiXCR to the PCR reads. The sample contains about 78,000 distinct CDR3 sequences, less than 15% of which appear only once. The starting material was PBMCs, mostly from graft donor cells, obtained 180 days after TCRalphabeta/CD19-depleted stem cell transplant. Every receptor here comes from a male patient under 10 years old who had a stem cell transplant for acute lymphoblastic leukemia, so the T cells may come from the graft donor.

The chain has TRBV12-3 or TRBV12-4 and TRBJ2-2; 8 nucleotides agree with TRBD2. The CDR3 is 15 amino acids. V trimming: 3 bases; J trimming: 6 bases; junction bases outside the gene matches: 6. CDR3 region: CASSLNGRGAGELFF. CDR3 bases: TGTGCCAGCAGTTTGAACGGGAGGGGTGCCGGGGAGCTGTTTTTT.

The chain joins TRBV4-2 to TRBJ1-4; 8 bases match TRBD1. V was pared by 4 bases and J by 7 bases, with 8 bases of the junction left unmatched. The CDR3 length is 15 residues. Germline CDR1 is LGHNA and CDR2 is YNFKEQ. The CDR3, as DNA: TGTGCCAGCAGCCTCCGGGACAGGAGAGGTGAAAAACTGTTTTTT. This gives the protein CASSLRDRRGEKLFF.

The chain combines TRBV4-3 with TRBJ1-5; D gene ambiguous. Per the germline V gene, CDR1 is LGHNA and CDR2 is YSLEER. The germline V and J ends were trimmed by 1 base and 3 bases, with 10 bases remaining between them. The CDR3 runs 15 residues. The CDR3 DNA reads TGCGCCAGCAGCCAAGGGGAGGGATTCAATCAGCCCCAGCATTTT. Translating gives CASSQGEGFNQPQHF.

Notes on this clonotype: Possible read error: a much larger clone is one base away. This chain links TRBV5-1 with TRBJ2-5; D is perhaps TRBD1 (5 bases). Germline loops: CDR1 SGHRS, CDR2 YFSETQ. The CDR3 has 13 amino acids. CDR3 sequence reads: CASSLGGQGTQYF. For the CDR3, the DNA is TGCGCCAGCAGCTTGGGGGGCCAAGGGACCCAGTACTTC.